This passage covers 27 T cell receptor beta chains from one sample sequenced in a study of molecular identifiers for immune sequencing clone quantification. TCRdb reprocessed the PCR reads via MiXCR and lists one record per CDR3 protein. The table lists about 640,000 distinct CDR3 sequences, 15% to 20% of them singletons, with 0.85% in the top ten. The sample taken for sequencing was naive CD8+ T cells from blood, with Jurkat cell RNA spiked in. Noted subset: FACS-sorted CD8+CD4-CCR7+CD45RA+ naive T cells. The receptors here all came from a human donor in good health. Some libraries in this study had Jurkat cell RNA spiked in.

CDR3 DNA: TGTGCCAGCAGCTCCACAGCCAGGGTAGTCGATGAGCAGTTCTTC. As protein: CASSSTARVVDEQFF. The rearrangement uses TRBV11-2 and TRBJ2-1, with TRBD1 as a possible D gene (5 bases). There are 15 residues in the CDR3. Germline V gene sequence: CDR1 SGHAT, CDR2 FQNNGV. Between the trimmed V and J ends, which lost 4 bases and 8 bases, there was a span of 18 bases.

This clonotype was counted many times. The chain couples TRBV7-9 to TRBJ2-3, with a possible D match to TRBD2 (5 bases). Germline-derived CDR1 and CDR2 are SEHNR and FQNEAQ (reference sequence). Trimming stripped 0 bases from V and 2 bases from J, with 9 bases between. The CDR3 contains 15 residues. CDR3 nucleotides: TGTGCCAGCAGCTTAGCGACGGGATCCACAGATACGCAGTATTTT. Translated, it gives CASSLATGSTDTQYF.

Ten or more counts support this clonotype. J is TRBJ2-3 and V is TRBV20-1; D could derive from TRBD1 or TRBD2 (5 bases each). CDR1 and CDR2 (germline): DFQATT, SNEGSKA (reference sequence). The CDR3 covers 15 residues. V lost 2 bases to trimming and J lost 2 bases, with 14 bases between them. The DNA for the CDR3 is TGCAGTGCTAGACTATCGCCGGGGCTCACAGATACGCAGTATTTT. This encodes CSARLSPGLTDTQYF.

This clonotype was detected ten times or more. For the CDR3, the DNA is TGCGCCAGCAGCCCTATAACACAGGGAAGATCACCCCTCCACTTT. This codes for CASSPITQGRSPLHF. This sequence joins TRBV4-3 and TRBJ1-6; the D gene is possibly TRBD1 (6 bases). V was cut by 4 bases and J by 10 bases, with 17 bases left in between. This CDR3 is 15 amino acids long. The germline V gene has CDR1 LGHNA and CDR2 YSLEER.

Many counts were recorded for this clonotype. V and J are TRBV10-3 and TRBJ2-3; D perhaps matches TRBD2 (6 bases). Germline V CDR1 and CDR2: ENHRY, SYGVKD. This CDR3 is 14 amino acids long. Trimming removed 7 bases at V and 0 bases at J, with 11 bases between. The CDR3 nucleotides are TGTGCCATCAATGGGGACTTAAGCACAGATACGCAGTATTTT. It specifies CAINGDLSTDTQYF.

On this clonotype: Just one base apart from a much larger clone, this may be a read error. The genes are TRBV2 and TRBJ2-7; 12 bases fit TRBD2. The CDR3 contains 15 residues. The ends lost 5 bases at V and 5 bases at J; junction bases unmatched: 7. Germline values: CDR1 SNHLY, CDR2 FYNNEI. CDR3 sequence: CASSLQTSGRNEQYF. DNA of the CDR3: TGTGCCAGCAGTCTACAGACTAGCGGGAGAAACGAGCAGTACTTC.

This clonotype was counted many times. J is TRBJ2-3 and V is TRBV15; TRBD2 agrees at 16 bases. After removal of 0 bases from V and 5 bases from J, the junction contained 8 bases not matched to a gene. This CDR3 has 19 residues. In germline, CDR1 is LNHNV, CDR2 YYDKDF (reference sequence). The CDR3 bases are TGTGCCACCAGCAGAGAAGGGACTAGCGGGAGGGCCTATGAAGATACGCAGTATTTT. This codes for CATSREGTSGRAYEDTQYF.

This clonotype was recorded many times. CDR3 loop: CASSSDPRGDTQYF. In DNA, the CDR3 is TGTGCCAGCAGCTCAGACCCGAGGGGTGATACGCAGTATTTT. The genes are TRBV7-9 and TRBJ2-3; D possibly uses TRBD1 or TRBD2 (5 bases each). CDR1 and CDR2 from the germline V gene are SEHNR and FQNEAQ (reference sequence). This CDR3 comprises 14 residues. Trimming stripped 4 bases from V and 6 bases from J, with 14 bases between.

This clonotype was counted ten times or more. Here the CDR3 reads CASSENYMYSGANVLTF. The CDR3 DNA is TGTGCCAGCAGTGAAAATTACATGTACTCTGGGGCCAACGTCCTGACTTTC. The chain couples TRBV2 to TRBJ2-6; D call uncertain. Germline V CDR1 and CDR2: SNHLY, FYNNEI. The CDR3 loop spans 17 amino acids. Trimming cost V 2 bases and J 0 bases, with 11 bases left between them. Using reference TRBV2 and TRBJ2-6 for the parts outside the CDR3, the full variable domain is EPEVTQTPSHQVTQMGQEVILRCVPISNHLYFYWYRQILGQKVEFLVSFYNNEISEKSEIFDDQFSVERPDGSNFTLKIRSTKLEDSAMYFCASSENYMYSGANVLTFGAGSRLTVL.

A note on this clonotype: This may be a read error, as it is one base from a much larger clone. The chain employs TRBV7-9 and TRBJ2-7; D possibly corresponds to TRBD1 (5 bases). CDR3 length equals 15 residues. Germline V gene data show CDR1 as SEHNR and CDR2 as FQNEAQ (reference sequence). Here the CDR3 DNA reads TGTGCCAGCGGCTTAGCCCAGGGTCTCTCCTACGAGCAGTACTTC. Residues: CASGLAQGLSYEQYF.

This clonotype was seen many times. The chain couples TRBV19 to TRBJ2-7, with D possibly matching TRBD2 (5 bases). V was clipped by 5 bases and J by 4 bases, with 18 bases between them. Germline assignment: CDR1 LNHDA and CDR2 SQIVND (reference sequence). The CDR3 runs to 15 residues. The CDR3, as DNA: TGTGCCAGTAGTCCTGGACTGGGGATGGAGTACGAGCAGTACTTC. As protein: CASSPGLGMEYEQYF.

This clonotype was observed many times. The rearrangement uses TRBV12-5 and TRBJ2-3, with 11 bases lining up with TRBD2. V shed 6 bases, J shed 4 bases, and the junction held 12 bases outside the gene matches. Per germline, CDR1 LGHNT and CDR2 FRNRAP. This CDR3 is built from 17 residues. This chain's CDR3 is CASGQSLAGGPPDTQYF. CDR3 nucleotides: TGTGCTAGTGGACAGTCCTTAGCGGGGGGGCCCCCAGATACGCAGTATTTT.

This clonotype has at least ten counts. V gene TRBV7-2 combines with J gene TRBJ1-3; no clear D. The CDR3 sequence is 16 residues long. Trimming shortened V by 5 bases and J by 0 bases, and 14 bases separated the two germline ends. Per the germline V gene, CDR1 is SGHTA and CDR2 is FQGNSA. The CDR3 coding sequence is TGTGCCAGCAGCGTCAGGACCGCAATCTCTGGAAACACCATATATTTT. Protein: CASSVRTAISGNTIYF.

A remark on this clonotype: A much larger clone differs from this one at a single base, so this may be a read error. The chain combines TRBV6-2 or TRBV6-3 with TRBJ2-3; TRBD1 aligns across 7 bases. CDR3 size: 14 residues. Germline V lookup: CDR1 MNHEY, CDR2 SVGEGT. Written as DNA, the CDR3 is TGTGCCAGCTCGGGACAGACGAGCACAAATACGCAGTATTTT. Translation gives CASSGQTSTNTQYF.

The CDR3 here is CASSQDKGRVVTEAFF. CDR3 coding DNA: TGTGCCAGCAGCCAAGATAAGGGCAGGGTGGTCACTGAAGCTTTCTTT. The chain links TRBV4-2 to TRBJ1-1, with a tentative D call TRBD1 (5 bases). The CDR3 has 16 residues. Deletions cut 0 bases from V and 4 bases from J, with 15 bases between. Germline V lookup: CDR1 LGHNA, CDR2 YNFKEQ.

The rearrangement links TRBV12-3 or TRBV12-4 to TRBJ1-1, with D perhaps matching TRBD1 (6 bases). V was clipped by 3 bases and J by 3 bases, with 14 bases between them. The CDR3 has 15 residues. This CDR3 is CASSFSTGSYTEAFF. Written as DNA, the CDR3 is TGTGCCAGCAGTTTTTCCACAGGGTCTTACACTGAAGCTTTCTTT.

The chain joins TRBV7-9 to TRBJ2-1; 10 nucleotides match TRBD1. This CDR3 comprises 16 residues. Germline CDR1 is SEHNR and CDR2 is FQNEAQ (reference sequence). V trimming: 5 bases; J trimming: 7 bases; junction bases outside the gene matches: 11. The CDR3 loop is CASSPMGQGNLNEQFF. In DNA form, the CDR3 reads TGTGCCAGCAGCCCGATGGGACAGGGGAATTTGAATGAGCAGTTCTTC.

The gene calls are TRBV19 and TRBJ1-5; D might be TRBD1 (6 bases). V dropped 7 bases and J dropped 1 base, with 11 bases sitting between them. Germline V CDR1 and CDR2: LNHDA, SQIVND (reference sequence). The length of the CDR3 is 14 residues. CDR3 bases: TGTGCCAGTACCAGGGGAATGAGCAATCAGCCCCAGCATTTT. Amino acids: CASTRGMSNQPQHF.

This clonotype was counted at least ten times. V is TRBV6-1 and J is TRBJ2-2; 7 bases fit TRBD1. The CDR3 spans 16 residues. The V gene's germline CDR1 is MNHNS and CDR2 SASEGT. V lost 10 bases to trimming and J lost 1 base; unmatched junction nucleotides: 12. CDR3 sequence: CATKLLTGRNTGELFF. CDR3 DNA sequence: TGTGCCACGAAACTACTGACAGGGCGGAACACCGGGGAGCTGTTTTTT.

For this clonotype: This may stem from a read error, because a much larger clone lies one nucleotide away. The J gene is TRBJ1-1, the V gene TRBV20-1; a weak D match, TRBD1 (5 bases). Trimming pared 6 bases from V and 0 bases from J, leaving 17 bases between. The CDR3 length is 15 residues. Germline assignment: CDR1 DFQATT and CDR2 SNEGSKA (reference sequence). CDR3 protein: CSAKGREFMNTEAFF. DNA for the CDR3: TGCAGTGCAAAGGGCAGGGAATTCATGAACACTGAAGCTTTCTTT.

This clonotype appeared many times. The V call is TRBV7-6, the J call TRBJ1-3; 7 bases match TRBD1. The CDR3 spans 14 residues. CDR1 is SGHVS and CDR2 is FNYEAQ in the germline V gene. The trim removed 5 bases at V and 6 bases at J, leaving 7 bases unmatched. The CDR3 region has the DNA TGTGCCAGCAGCCCCGGGACAGTGCTAAACACCATATATTTT. Translating it yields CASSPGTVLNTIYF.

This clonotype appeared many times. The J gene is TRBJ1-5, the V gene TRBV15; possibly TRBD1 for D (6 bases). Germline V CDR1 and CDR2: LNHNV, YYDKDF (reference sequence). V was trimmed by 5 bases and J by 4 bases, leaving 15 bases between them. The CDR3 runs 15 residues. The CDR3 loop reads CATSENRAGNQPQHF. The DNA for the CDR3 is TGTGCCACCAGCGAAAACAGGGCCGGTAATCAGCCCCAGCATTTT.

In its sample, this clonotype was seen many times. The chain combines TRBV7-9 with TRBJ2-7; D remains ambiguous. The CDR3 totals 15 residues. Trimming took 4 bases from V and 0 from J, leaving 13 bases between them. Germline V gene sequence: CDR1 SEHNR, CDR2 FQNEAQ (reference sequence). The CDR3 nucleotides are TGTGCCAGCAGCTCGGTTATGTCGAGCTCCTACGAGCAGTACTTC. Its protein product is CASSSVMSSSYEQYF.

A remark on this clonotype: This may be a read error: a much more frequent sequence differs by one nucleotide. This chain connects TRBV29-1 to TRBJ2-7; possibly TRBD2 for D (6 bases). The germline V and J ends were trimmed by 6 bases and 2 bases, with 14 bases remaining between them. CDR3 size: 13 residues. CDR1 SQVTM and CDR2 ANQGSEA come from the germline V gene. This chain's CDR3 is CSVGEGRTYEQYF. CDR3 coding DNA: TGCAGCGTCGGTGAAGGGAGGACCTACGAGCAGTACTTC.

The chain uses TRBV20-1 and TRBJ2-1, with TRBD2 identical over 9 bases. CDR1 DFQATT and CDR2 SNEGSKA come from the germline V gene (reference sequence). The CDR3 spans 16 residues. Trimming removed 0 bases from V and 15 bases from J; junction bases left unmatched: 18. The CDR3 bases are TGCAGTGCTAGAGACCCGGAAGTTCTCTTAGCGGGAGTTCTGTTCTTC. Protein sequence: CSARDPEVLLAGVLFF.

This clonotype occurred many times. This rearrangement joins TRBV6-2 or TRBV6-3 to TRBJ2-1; D unclear. This CDR3 spans 13 amino acids. Deletions cut 10 bases from V and 3 bases from J, with 13 bases between. Germline V gene data show CDR1 as MNHEY and CDR2 as SVGEGT. CDR3 DNA: TGTGCCACCACCGGGCTAGGCTACAATGAGCAGTTCTTC. This encodes CATTGLGYNEQFF.

CDR3 sequence (DNA): TGTGCCAGTAGTTGGGCTAGCGGAACCTACGAGCAGTACTTC. Amino acid sequence: CASSWASGTYEQYF. The chain joins TRBV19 to TRBJ2-7; 7 nucleotides match TRBD2. CDR1 is LNHDA, CDR2 SQIVND, per germline (reference sequence). Trimming cost V 5 bases and J 2 bases; bases outside gene matches: 6. The CDR3 loop spans 14 amino acids.